This is a list of T cell receptor beta chains from one sample in a study of blood T cell repertoires in COVID-19. Generated by immunoSEQ multiplex PCR, the TCRdb table keeps only in-frame clones and is missing some. The data show some 240,000 clones, with 80% to 85% seen just once and less than 6% held by the top ten. The sample consisted of peripheral blood. The receptors shown here come from a woman in her 70s with COVID-19, enrolled during active disease. The CDR3 runs from the conserved cysteine through the conserved F or W.

TRBJ2-1 TRBV4-3 CASSQDRASGRANEQFF
TRBJ2-1 TRBV6-2/TRBV6-3 CASSLSPRGGSYNEQFF
TRBJ1-5 TRBV5-6 CASSDQGNQPQHF
TRBJ2-2 TRBV4-3 CASSQVEGGRTTGELFF
TRBJ2-3 TRBV3-1/TRBV3-2 CASSQDSAGTDTQYF
TRBJ2-3 TRBV7-9 CASSLPRGTGSSTDTQYF
TRBJ2-1 TRBV11-3 CASSLGGAYNEQFF
TRBJ1-1 TRBV27 CASRIVSTEAFF
TRBJ1-4 TRBV28 CASSSPGQALIEKLFF
TRBJ1-1 TRBV28 CASSPPGQRNTEAFF
TRBJ2-1 TRBV5-1 CASSSLAGAGYNEQFF
TRBJ2-1 TRBV11-2 CASSLVDEQFF
TRBJ2-7 TRBV5-1 CASSLVLAGAFEQYF
TRBJ2-1 TRBV9 CASSVELYNEQFF
TRBJ1-2 TRBV25-1 CASTLTARHLNYGYTF
TRBJ1-1 TRBV29-1 CSVGRGGEVNTEAFF
TRBJ2-5 TRBV6-2/TRBV6-3 CASSLSRTSGNIGETQYF
TRBJ1-1 TRBV5-6 CASSLPSDRAEAFF
TRBJ1-2 TRBV20-1 CSAKTVGYTF
TRBJ2-2 TRBV7-3 CASSHGLAGGRTGELFF